This T cell receptor beta chain was identified in a study of PD-1 blockade in classical Hodgkin lymphoma. Study-level points and caveats: Newly diagnosed patients had diversity similar to the baseline diversity of complete responders.

Concerning this clone: The antigen is not known.

Sample time point: cycle 4 day 1 (C4D1), after more than five weeks of nivolumab. All patients experienced relapse after autologous stem cell transplantation, and brentuximab vedotin exposure was variable. The germline gives CDR1 SGHRS, CDR2 YFSETQ. The CDR3 totals 14 residues. Trimming removed 4 bases at V and 7 bases at J, with 15 bases between. The data were produced by immunoSEQ multiplex PCR, yet TCRdb's version contains in-frame clones alone and is incomplete. The data hold approximately 27,000 clones, with roughly 82% observed a single time. The starting material was peripheral blood mononuclear cells (PBMCs), obtained before the fourth cycle of nivolumab. The J gene is TRBJ2-1, the V gene TRBV5-1; D possibly corresponds to TRBD1 (6 bases). The sequence was collected from a human donor with classical Hodgkin lymphoma. The CDR3 DNA reads as TGCGCCAGCAGCCTCAGACAGGACCAAAATGAGCAGTTCTTC. Protein: CASSLRQDQNEQFF.